Below, 8 T cell receptor beta chains from the same sample are listed, as sequenced in a study of glioma-infiltrating T cells after dendritic cell vaccination. TCRdb's table, derived via immunoSEQ multiplex PCR, lists solely in-frame clones and lacks some. The profile shows about 25,000 clones, roughly 86% of them singletons. Time point given: after dendritic cell vaccination, including at tumor progression/relapse. The source material was blood, sampled after dendritic cell vaccination. These receptors all stem from a human donor with glioblastoma.

This chain joins TRBV5-1 and TRBJ1-2, with D uncertain. The ends were cut back, 0 bases at V and 5 bases at J, with 5 bases in the middle. This CDR3 is 12 amino acids long. The V gene's germline CDR1 is SGHRS and CDR2 YFSETQ. CDR3 sequence reads: CASSLAGYGYTF. The CDR3 DNA sequence: TGCGCCAGCAGCTTGGCCGGGTATGGCTACACCTTC.

In its sample, this clone was seen once. The rearrangement joins TRBV12-5 to TRBJ1-1; D ambiguous. The V gene's germline CDR1 is LGHNT and CDR2 FRNRAP. The CDR3 runs 15 residues. Trimming took 3 bases from V and 10 from J, leaving 21 bases between them. The CDR3 loop reads CASGFPQSRKVIAFF. Here the CDR3 DNA reads TGTGCTAGTGGTTTCCCCCAGTCGAGGAAGGTAATAGCTTTCTTT.

The DNA for the CDR3 is TGTGCCAGCAGTTTCGGGGTGGGCGAGCAGTACTTC. This codes for CASSFGVGEQYF. The rearrangement uses TRBV6-5 and TRBJ2-7; D perhaps matches TRBD2 (5 bases). Germline-derived CDR1 and CDR2 are MNHEY and SVGAGI. The ends were cut back, 4 bases at V and 6 bases at J, with 10 bases in the middle. This CDR3 has 12 amino acids.

This chain joins TRBV6-1 and TRBJ1-1; TRBD1 is a possible D gene (5 bases). This CDR3 has 14 amino acids. Germline CDR1 and CDR2: MNHNS and SASEGT. V was clipped by 8 bases and J by 2 bases, with 15 bases between them. The CDR3 spells CASWGDYRNTEAFF. For the CDR3, the DNA is TGTGCCAGCTGGGGGGACTATCGAAACACTGAAGCTTTCTTT.

The genes are TRBV7-2 and TRBJ2-2, with a possible D match to TRBD1 (6 bases). V was pared by 9 bases and J by 1 base, with 15 bases between. The germline gives CDR1 SGHTA, CDR2 FQGNSA. The CDR3 covers 15 residues. CDR3 nucleotides: TGTGCCAGTAGAACCGGGACAATGAACACCGGGGAGCTGTTTTTT. Its protein is CASRTGTMNTGELFF.

The chain links TRBV5-4 to TRBJ2-7; 11 nucleotides line up with TRBD2. The V and J ends lost 2 bases and 2 bases, in that order; junction bases with no gene match: 3. The CDR3 contains 15 residues. Per the germline V gene, CDR1 is SGHNT and CDR2 is YYREEE (reference sequence). The CDR3, as DNA: TGTGCCAGCAGCTTACTAGCGGGAGAAACCTACGAGCAGTACTTC. Translating gives CASSLLAGETYEQYF.

J is TRBJ2-5 and V is TRBV5-1; D is ambiguous. Trimming removed 2 bases at V and 3 bases at J, with 17 bases between. Per the germline V gene, CDR1 is SGHRS and CDR2 is YFSETQ. The CDR3 spans 16 residues. For the CDR3, the DNA is TGCGCCAGCAGCTTTTTATCCGGGTCCCCTAAAGAGACCCAGTACTTC. Translation gives CASSFLSGSPKETQYF.

This chain links TRBV19 with TRBJ1-2, with TRBD1 matching 8 bases. Germline V gene lookup returns CDR1 LNHDA and CDR2 SQIVND (reference sequence). The CDR3 sequence is 15 residues long. V was pared by 5 bases and J by 4 bases, with 9 bases of the junction left unmatched. The CDR3 protein is CASSADRVFLYGYTF. CDR3 nucleotide sequence: TGTGCCAGTAGTGCGGACAGGGTTTTCCTCTATGGCTACACCTTC.